The 16 T cell receptor beta chains presented below share a single source sample, sequenced in a study of T-cell reconstitution after alpha-beta-depleted transplantation in children. For TCRbeta, the library was prepared with unique molecular identifiers. MiXCR was run by TCRdb on the PCR reads, yielding one entry per CDR3 protein. The sample yields around 130,000 distinct CDR3 sequences, about 9.5% seen once. The sequencing used PBMCs, mostly from graft donor cells, collected 180 days after TCRalphabeta/CD19-depleted stem cell transplant. The receptors were sampled from a girl younger than two who had a stem cell transplant for combined immunodeficiency, so the T cells may come from the graft donor.

The chain uses TRBV7-8 and TRBJ1-1; the match to TRBD1 covers 9 bases. CDR1 SGHVS and CDR2 FQNEAQ come from the germline V gene. CDR3 length: 15 amino acids. V lost 6 bases, J lost 3 bases, and 8 bases stayed unmatched. The CDR3 sequence: CASSTRTGDYTEAFF. The CDR3 nucleotides read TGTGCCAGCAGTACTAGGACAGGGGATTACACTGAAGCTTTCTTT.

This clonotype occurred a few times. The chain employs TRBV6-5 and TRBJ2-3; TRBD2 matches 10 bases. V lost 7 bases to trimming and J lost 4 bases; unmatched junction nucleotides: 8. CDR1 is MNHEY and CDR2 is SVGAGI in the germline V gene. This CDR3 is built from 15 residues. Written as DNA, the CDR3 is TGTGCCAGCACCCCGCCGGGACTAGCGTCAGATACGCAGTATTTT. It is translated as CASTPPGLASDTQYF.

This clonotype was seen a few times. The genes are TRBV19 and TRBJ1-3; 9 bases agree with TRBD1. The germline V gene encodes CDR1 LNHDA and CDR2 SQIVND (reference sequence). V was pared by 5 bases and J by 0 bases, with 17 bases of the junction left unmatched. CDR3 length: 20 amino acids. The CDR3 here is CASSPRTGDLLTLSGNTIYF. For the CDR3, the DNA is TGTGCCAGTAGTCCCAGGACAGGGGACCTTCTCACCCTCTCTGGAAACACCATATATTTT.

The chain carries TRBV29-1 and TRBJ2-6; D gene ambiguous. The CDR3 spans 13 residues. Germline V gene lookup returns CDR1 SQVTM and CDR2 ANQGSEA. V was pared by 5 bases and J by 0 bases, with 5 bases between. The CDR3 loop is CSVLSSGANVLTF. CDR3 DNA sequence: TGCAGCGTTTTGAGCTCTGGGGCCAACGTCCTGACTTTC.

This clonotype was detected ten times or more. The rearrangement joins TRBV6-2 or TRBV6-3 to TRBJ2-1; 8 bases map to TRBD1. Per germline, CDR1 MNHEY and CDR2 SVGEGT. Germline trimming cut 2 bases from V and 0 bases from J; bases unmatched to any gene: 6. The CDR3 runs 17 residues. DNA of the CDR3: TGTGCCAGCAGTTACACTCCCGACAGGGGCTCCTACAATGAGCAGTTCTTC. Amino acid sequence: CASSYTPDRGSYNEQFF.

On this clonotype itself: Its ends do not fully match the called genes, so a read error is possible. J is TRBJ2-5 and V is TRBV12-3 or TRBV12-4; maybe TRBD1 (5 bases). This CDR3 spans 14 amino acids. CDR3 nucleotide sequence: TGTGCCAGCAGCTTAGACAGCTTCCAAGAGACCCAGTACTTC. As protein: CASSLDSFQETQYF.

V usage is TRBV6-5 and J usage is TRBJ1-1, with a possible D match to TRBD1 (6 bases). The ends were cut back, 4 bases at V and 0 bases at J, with 15 bases in the middle. This CDR3 has 16 residues. CDR1 is MNHEY and CDR2 is SVGAGI in the germline V gene. CDR3 in DNA: TGTGCCAGCAGTTCCTCCTCGAGGACAGTGAACACTGAAGCTTTCTTT. It is translated as CASSSSSRTVNTEAFF.

This rearrangement joins TRBV6-2 or TRBV6-3 to TRBJ2-1, with D perhaps matching TRBD2 (6 bases). CDR1 is MNHEY and CDR2 is SVGEGT in the germline V gene. The V end lost 0 bases, the J end lost 6 bases, and 21 bases lay between the germline ends. This CDR3 has 18 amino acids. The CDR3 nucleotides read TGTGCCAGCAGTTACTCGACCCCGGGAGTACCCGTGGGCAATGAGCAGTTCTTC. It is translated as CASSYSTPGVPVGNEQFF.

The sample holds a few counts of this clonotype. This chain uses TRBV20-1 with TRBJ2-3; D is possibly TRBD2 (6 bases). Looked up from germline, CDR1 is DFQATT and CDR2 is SNEGSKA (reference sequence). Deletions cut 4 bases from V and 2 bases from J, with 16 bases between. The CDR3 contains 15 residues. CDR3 in amino acids: CSANRGSGSTDTQYF. CDR3 DNA: TGCAGTGCTAATCGGGGGAGCGGGTCCACAGATACGCAGTATTTT.

This clonotype has a handful of counts. The chain links TRBV29-1 to TRBJ1-4; D gene ambiguous. Germline V lookup: CDR1 SQVTM, CDR2 ANQGSEA. The CDR3 is 14 amino acids. Trimming left V 6 bases short and J 0 bases short, with 11 bases between. The CDR3 sequence: CSVREGATNEKLFF. In DNA, the CDR3 is TGCAGCGTGAGGGAAGGCGCAACTAATGAAAAACTGTTTTTT.

The V call is TRBV20-1, the J call TRBJ2-1, with TRBD2 matching over 7 bases. V gave up 2 bases and J gave up 2 bases; unmatched junction bases: 6. CDR1 DFQATT and CDR2 SNEGSKA come from the germline V gene (reference sequence). The CDR3 spans 15 residues. The CDR3 region is CSARIGGSAYNEQFF. The CDR3 DNA is TGCAGTGCTAGAATCGGCGGGAGCGCCTACAATGAGCAGTTCTTC.

This clonotype was recorded many times. V and J are TRBV29-1 and TRBJ1-1; tentative D call: TRBD1 (5 bases). Germline CDR1 SQVTM, CDR2 ANQGSEA. The CDR3 runs 13 residues. V dropped 4 bases and J dropped 6 bases, with 15 bases sitting between them. DNA of the CDR3: TGCAGCGTTGGATGGTGGGGGATCCCTGAAGCTTTCTTT. It codes for CSVGWWGIPEAFF.

This chain links TRBV7-3 with TRBJ2-1, with 13 bases that match TRBD2. The CDR3 is made up of 15 amino acids. Germline CDR1 and CDR2: SGHTA and FQGTGA. Trimming took 2 bases from V and 7 from J; bases not matched to a gene: 2. The CDR3 protein is CASSLGLAGENEQFF. CDR3 DNA: TGTGCCAGCAGCTTAGGACTAGCGGGAGAGAATGAGCAGTTCTTC.

V usage is TRBV20-1 and J usage is TRBJ2-1; 10 positions match TRBD2. The CDR3 loop spans 16 amino acids. V trimming: 1 base; J trimming: 2 bases; junction bases outside the gene matches: 5. Germline assignment: CDR1 DFQATT and CDR2 SNEGSKA (reference sequence). The CDR3 reads CSARGLAGSPYNEQFF. The CDR3 nucleotides read TGCAGTGCTAGAGGACTAGCGGGTAGCCCCTACAATGAGCAGTTCTTC.

A few counts support this clonotype. The chain links TRBV12-3 or TRBV12-4 to TRBJ2-5; weak D call: TRBD1 (6 bases). The ends were cut back, 3 bases at V and 1 base at J, with 18 bases in the middle. This CDR3 has 17 residues. CDR3 sequence: CASSFLKQGRIQETQYF. DNA of the CDR3: TGTGCCAGCAGTTTTTTGAAACAGGGAAGGATCCAAGAGACCCAGTACTTC.

V gene TRBV4-2 combines with J gene TRBJ1-2; D unclear. The germline V gene encodes CDR1 LGHNA and CDR2 YNFKEQ. The CDR3 spans 16 residues. Between the trimmed V and J ends, which lost 0 bases and 6 bases, there was a span of 17 bases. CDR3: CASSQERAGPGHGYTF. CDR3 DNA sequence: TGTGCCAGCAGCCAAGAACGGGCAGGCCCCGGACATGGCTACACCTTC.